This T cell receptor (beta chain) originates from a study of CD8 T cells in Susac syndrome. Study-level results: The study's TCR sequencing and HLA analysis drew on a certain number of individuals. That number was acknowledged as relatively small.

With regard to this clonotype: Antigen unknown.

Per the germline V gene, CDR1 is DFQATT and CDR2 is SNEGSKA (reference sequence). V was pared by 2 bases and J by 6 bases, with 10 bases between. This CDR3 region has 12 residues. cDNA came from about 0.51 to 1 ug RNA primed by random hexamers. Across 54 Vbeta and 13 Jbeta, TCR beta CDR3 was amplified with immunoSEQ multiplex PCR. MiXCR, applied by TCRdb to the immunoSEQ multiplex PCR reads, yields one record per CDR3 protein. The data hold some 120,000 distinct CDR3 sequences, with roughly 90% observed a single time. CD8+ and CD4+ T cells taken from blood had their TCR beta sequenced. Healthy donors were controls matched for age and sex.

Source material: CD8+ T cells from PBMCs. The chain links TRBV20-1 to TRBJ1-1; D remains unclear. This clonotype was obtained from a human donor in good health. CDR3 in amino acids: CSARPPASEAFF. The DNA for the CDR3 is TGCAGTGCTAGACCGCCGGCTTCTGAAGCTTTCTTT.